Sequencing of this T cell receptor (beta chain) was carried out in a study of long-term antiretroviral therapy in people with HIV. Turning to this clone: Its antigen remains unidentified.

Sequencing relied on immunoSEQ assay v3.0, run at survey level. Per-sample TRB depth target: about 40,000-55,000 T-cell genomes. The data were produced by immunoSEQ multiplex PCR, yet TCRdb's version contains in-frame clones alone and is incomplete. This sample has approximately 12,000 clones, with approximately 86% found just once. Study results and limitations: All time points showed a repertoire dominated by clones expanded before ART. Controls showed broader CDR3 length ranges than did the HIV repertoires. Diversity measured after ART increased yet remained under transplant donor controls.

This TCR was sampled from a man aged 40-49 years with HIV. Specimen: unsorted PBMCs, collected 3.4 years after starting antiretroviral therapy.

The CDR3 DNA is TGTGCCAGCAGCCAAGTAAGACACCAAGAGACCCAGTACTTC. Encoded protein: CASSQVRHQETQYF. The chain carries TRBV4-2 and TRBJ2-5; D is unclear. Germline-derived CDR1 and CDR2 are LGHNA and YNFKEQ. Trimming took 1 base from V and 0 from J, leaving 6 bases between them. The length of the CDR3 is 14 residues.